Given below is one T cell receptor beta chain in context. What it binds is not known. A much larger clone differs by one base, so this may be a read error. Unique molecular identifiers were incorporated into the prepared TCRbeta library. Via MiXCR, TCRdb re-called the PCR reads, giving one row per CDR3 protein. The sample shows 480,000 or so distinct CDR3 sequences, 10% to 13% of them seen only once. This CDR3 is built from 14 residues. Germline V gives CDR1 SGHDT, CDR2 YYEEEE. The entry originates in a study of T-cell reconstitution after alpha-beta-depleted transplantation in children. Study-wide results and caveats: Once a year had passed after transplant, T-cell counts and diversity came mostly from newly produced T cells.

The sequence was obtained from a child aged 2-15 years with inherited bone marrow failure, due to receive a stem cell transplant. Sequenced here: PBMCs, sampled before TCRalphabeta/CD19-depleted stem cell transplant. This rearrangement joins TRBV5-6 to TRBJ2-7; 7 nucleotides match TRBD1. The CDR3 reads CASSRTGGIGEEYF. As DNA, the CDR3 is TGTGCCAGCAGCCGGACAGGAGGTATTGGCGAGGAGTACTTC.